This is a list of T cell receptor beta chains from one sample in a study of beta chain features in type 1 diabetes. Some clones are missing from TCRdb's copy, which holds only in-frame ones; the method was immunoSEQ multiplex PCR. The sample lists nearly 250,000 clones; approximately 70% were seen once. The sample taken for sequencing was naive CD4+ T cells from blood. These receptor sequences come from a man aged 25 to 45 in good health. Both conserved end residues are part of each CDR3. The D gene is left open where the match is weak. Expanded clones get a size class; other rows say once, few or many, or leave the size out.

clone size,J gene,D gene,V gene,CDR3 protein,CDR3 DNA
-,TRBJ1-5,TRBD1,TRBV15,CATSRVRQGDRPQHF,TGTGCCACCAGCAGAGTTCGACAGGGGGATCGGCCCCAGCATTTT
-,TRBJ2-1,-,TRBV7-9,CASSLESPGGQFF,TGTGCCAGCAGCTTAGAGTCCCCCGGCGGGCAGTTCTTC
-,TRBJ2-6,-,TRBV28,CASSLPIRGPGANVLTF,TGTGCCAGCAGTTTGCCCATCCGGGGTCCCGGGGCCAACGTCCTGACTTTC
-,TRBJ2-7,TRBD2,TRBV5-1,CASSLDPSGGNEQYF,TGCGCCAGCAGCTTGGACCCTAGCGGGGGGAACGAGCAGTACTTC
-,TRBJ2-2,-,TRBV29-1,CSGGRGDTGELFF,TGCAGTGGGGGCAGGGGCGACACCGGGGAGCTGTTTTTT
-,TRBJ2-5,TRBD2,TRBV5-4,CASSPTGGTSGTETQYF,TGTGCCAGCAGCCCGACGGGTGGGACTAGCGGGACGGAGACCCAGTACTTC
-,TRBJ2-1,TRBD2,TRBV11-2,CASSLIQPGLAGDNEQFF,TGTGCCAGCAGCTTAATTCAACCGGGACTAGCGGGAGACAATGAGCAGTTCTTC
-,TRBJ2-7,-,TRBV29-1,CSVEAGDYEQYF,TGCAGCGTTGAAGCCGGCGACTACGAGCAGTACTTC
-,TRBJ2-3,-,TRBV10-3,CAISGLSTDTQYF,TGTGCCATCAGCGGACTGAGCACAGATACGCAGTATTTT
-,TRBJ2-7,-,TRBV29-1,CSVGTATTISYEQYF,TGCAGCGTTGGTACAGCCACCACCATATCCTACGAGCAGTACTTC
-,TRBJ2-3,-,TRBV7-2,CASSFSGGTDTQYF,TGTGCCAGCAGCTTTTCTGGGGGCACAGATACGCAGTATTTT
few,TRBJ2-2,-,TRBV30,CACHRRTNTGELFF,TGTGCCTGCCACAGGAGAACGAACACCGGGGAGCTGTTTTTT
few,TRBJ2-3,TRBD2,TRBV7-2,CASTPTRGSGSTDTQYF,TGTGCCAGCACCCCAACCCGGGGTAGCGGGAGCACAGATACGCAGTATTTT
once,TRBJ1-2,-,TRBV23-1,CASSLPGQTILANYGYTF,TGCGCCAGCAGTCTTCCGGGACAAACCATATTAGCTAACTATGGCTACACCTTC
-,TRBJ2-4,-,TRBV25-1,CASSESVAKNIQYF,TGTGCCAGCAGTGAATCCGTAGCCAAAAACATTCAGTACTTC
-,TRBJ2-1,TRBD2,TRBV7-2,CASSLGLGSNEQFF,TGTGCCAGCAGCCTCGGACTAGGATCCAATGAGCAGTTCTTC
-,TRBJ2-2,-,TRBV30,CAWNVLIHTGELFF,TGTGCCTGGAATGTCTTGATCCACACCGGGGAGCTGTTTTTT
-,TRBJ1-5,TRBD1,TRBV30,CAWSSGQGTDQPQHF,TGTGCCTGGAGCTCGGGACAGGGGACCGATCAGCCCCAGCATTTT
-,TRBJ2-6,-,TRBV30,CAWSRQLTGANVLTF,TGTGCCTGGAGCAGACAGCTGACTGGGGCCAACGTCCTGACTTTC
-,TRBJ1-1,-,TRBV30,CAWSWRDEAFF,TGTGCCTGGAGTTGGAGGGATGAAGCTTTCTTT
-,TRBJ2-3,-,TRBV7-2,CASSLAGSTDTQYF,TGTGCCAGCAGCTTAGCGGGGAGCACAGATACGCAGTATTTT
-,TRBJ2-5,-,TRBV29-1,CSVRSAGLETQYF,TGCAGCGTTAGATCTGCAGGGCTAGAGACCCAGTACTTC
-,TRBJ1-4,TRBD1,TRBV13,CASSSYRGGAEKLFF,TGTGCCAGCAGCTCGTACAGGGGAGGGGCTGAAAAACTGTTTTTT
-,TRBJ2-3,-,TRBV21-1,CASRLDLGGAGSTDTQYF,TGTGCCAGCAGGCTCGACCTAGGGGGGGCTGGAAGCACAGATACGCAGTATTTT
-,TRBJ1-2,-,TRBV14,CASSQGTVGYGYTF,TGTGCCAGCAGCCAAGGGACAGTCGGGTATGGCTACACCTTC
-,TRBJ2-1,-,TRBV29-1,CSVEDLGARDEQFF,TGCAGCGTTGAAGATCTAGGGGCACGGGATGAGCAGTTCTTC
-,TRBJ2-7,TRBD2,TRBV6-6,CASSLGLAGRGDEQYF,TGTGCCAGCAGCCTGGGACTAGCGGGACGAGGGGACGAGCAGTACTTC
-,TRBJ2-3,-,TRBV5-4,CASSLGLAPEDTQYF,TGTGCCAGCAGCCTGGGGTTGGCTCCGGAAGATACGCAGTATTTT
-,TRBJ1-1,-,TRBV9,CASSSRGGMDTEAFF,TGTGCCAGCAGCTCCCGCGGAGGGATGGACACTGAAGCTTTCTTT
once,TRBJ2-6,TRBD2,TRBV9,CASSPRGGPYSGANVLTF,TGTGCCAGCAGCCCCCGCGGGGGACCCTACTCTGGGGCCAACGTCCTGACTTTC
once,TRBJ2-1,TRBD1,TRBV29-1,CSVDVTGGQFNNEQFF,TGCAGCGTTGACGTTACAGGGGGACAGTTTAACAATGAGCAGTTCTTC
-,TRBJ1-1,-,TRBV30,CAWGAGTGNTEAFF,TGTGCCTGGGGAGCAGGGACCGGGAACACTGAAGCTTTCTTT
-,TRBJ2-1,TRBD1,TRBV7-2,CASSFRQGSYNEQFF,TGTGCCAGCAGCTTTCGACAGGGATCCTACAATGAGCAGTTCTTC
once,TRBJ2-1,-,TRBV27,CASRLVGYNEQFF,TGTGCCAGCCGACTCGTTGGCTACAATGAGCAGTTCTTC
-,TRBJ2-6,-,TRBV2,CASRDAGSGANVLTF,TGTGCCAGCAGGGACGCAGGGTCTGGGGCCAACGTCCTGACTTTC
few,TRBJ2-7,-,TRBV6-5,CASSKAREQYF,TGTGCCAGCAGTAAAGCCCGCGAGCAGTACTTC
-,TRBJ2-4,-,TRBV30,CAWSLGGAKNIQYF,TGTGCCTGGAGTCTGGGCGGAGCCAAAAACATTCAGTACTTC
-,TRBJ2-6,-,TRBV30,CAWTGFSGANVLTF,TGTGCCTGGACCGGGTTCTCTGGGGCCAACGTCCTGACTTTC
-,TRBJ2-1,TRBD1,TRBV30,CAGARTGGYNEQFF,TGTGCCGGGGCTAGGACAGGGGGTTACAATGAGCAGTTCTTC
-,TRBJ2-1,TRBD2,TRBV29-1,CSVEVAGGYNEQFF,TGCAGCGTTGAGGTGGCGGGGGGCTACAATGAGCAGTTCTTC
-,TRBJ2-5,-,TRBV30,CAWTTPYQETQYF,TGTGCCTGGACGACCCCGTACCAAGAGACCCAGTACTTC
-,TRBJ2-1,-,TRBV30,CACLTGGGYNEQFF,TGTGCCTGCCTCACAGGGGGGGGCTACAATGAGCAGTTCTTC
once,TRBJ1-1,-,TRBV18,CASSTTEAFF,TGTGCCAGCTCCACCACCGAAGCTTTCTTT
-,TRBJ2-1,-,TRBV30,CAWTDYNEQFF,TGTGCCTGGACGGATTACAATGAGCAGTTCTTC
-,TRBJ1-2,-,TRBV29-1,CSVEWGRDLGYTF,TGCAGCGTTGAATGGGGCAGGGATCTTGGCTACACCTTC
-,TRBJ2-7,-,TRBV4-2,CASSEQHGVSYEQYF,TGTGCCAGCAGCGAACAGCATGGGGTCTCCTACGAGCAGTACTTC
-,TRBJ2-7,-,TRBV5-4,CASSLDVRSYEQYF,TGTGCCAGCAGCTTGGATGTCAGGTCCTACGAGCAGTACTTC